The clone carrying this TCR beta chain appeared a few times. This record comes from a study of human T cells and chemical hapten exposure. Looking at the study overall: Patients received weekly diphenylcyclopropenone doses to the scalp throughout the roughly 26-week study. Chiefly women, the patients showed alopecia areata, totalis or universalis.

The library labeled individual cDNA molecules by adding unique molecular identifiers to them. TCRdb re-analysed the RACE reads in MiXCR, keeping a single row per CDR3 protein. The sample gives more than 70,000 distinct CDR3 sequences, about a tenth of which show up once; roughly 1% is in the top ten. The time point here: patch test 3, about 24 weeks after DPC sensitization. The treatment here: therapeutic diphenylcyclopropenone sensitization with weekly scalp DPC. The CDR3 covers 12 residues. CDR1 MDHEN and CDR2 SYDVKM come from the germline V gene. V lost 5 bases and J 2 bases, leaving 5 bases between the germline ends.

J is TRBJ2-3 and V is TRBV28; the D is unclear. Sequences were derived from whole blood, sampled in connection with sensitization to the hapten diphenylcyclopropenone (DPC). The sequence came from a woman in her 30s with alopecia areata. Some clones in this sample may be carry-over from other donors' samples. CDR3: CASSLYTDTQYF. In nucleotides, the CDR3 is TGTGCCAGCAGTCTATACACAGATACGCAGTATTTT.